These 31 T cell receptor beta chains came from one sample sequenced in a study of chemoradiotherapy in HPV16-positive cancers. Clones were sequenced by immunoSEQ multiplex PCR, and TCRdb holds only the in-frame ones, with some missing. The table has fewer than 18,000 clones, approximately 80% seen once. Specimen collection occurred from a patient who underwent chemoradiotherapy. Receptors were obtained from a human donor with HPV-associated anogenital cancer.

In its sample, this clone was seen a few times. The V and J genes are TRBV2 and TRBJ2-7; D might be TRBD1 or TRBD2, each matching 6 bases. In germline, CDR1 is SNHLY, CDR2 FYNNEI. The ends were cut back, 7 bases at V and 4 bases at J, with 11 bases in the middle. CDR3 length: 12 amino acids. The chain's CDR3 is CASMGGAYEQYF. The CDR3 bases are TGTGCCAGCATGGGGGGCGCTTACGAGCAGTACTTC.

The chain carries TRBV25-1 and TRBJ1-6, with TRBD1 matching over 7 bases. V was pared by 2 bases and J by 7 bases, with 5 bases of the junction left unmatched. The CDR3 is made up of 15 amino acids. Germline V gene lookup returns CDR1 MGHDK and CDR2 SYGVNS. Here the CDR3 reads CASSEGRGGNSPLHF. The CDR3, as DNA: TGTGCCAGCAGTGAAGGCAGGGGGGGAAATTCACCCCTCCACTTT.

This chain links TRBV5-5 with TRBJ1-2, with D possibly being TRBD1 (6 bases). The CDR3 contains 16 residues. Trimming left V 4 bases short and J 5 bases short, with 21 bases between. Germline V gene lookup returns CDR1 SGHKS and CDR2 YYEKEE (reference sequence). The CDR3 coding sequence is TGTGCCAGCAGCATACCTACAGGGAGGGGTAGTTATGGCTACACCTTC. Residues: CASSIPTGRGSYGYTF.

Only a few counts were recorded for this clone. The CDR3 loop is CASSLRGGYQPQHF. Written as DNA, the CDR3 is TGTGCCAGCAGTTTGCGAGGGGGGTATCAGCCCCAGCATTTT. The chain employs TRBV27 and TRBJ1-5; maybe TRBD1 (6 bases). This CDR3 contains 14 residues. The V end was cut by 3 bases, the J end by 5 bases, with 11 bases between. The V gene's germline CDR1 is MNHEY and CDR2 SMNVEV (reference sequence).

The V call is TRBV2, the J call TRBJ2-6; D is possibly TRBD2 (6 bases). V gave up 4 bases and J gave up 0 bases, with 22 bases separating them. CDR3 length equals 20 residues. Germline lookup yields CDR1 SNHLY and CDR2 FYNNEI. CDR3 nucleotide sequence: TGTGCCAGCAGTGTTTGGCGGGACCCTGACCCAAACTCTGGGGCCAACGTCCTGACTTTC. As protein: CASSVWRDPDPNSGANVLTF. The full variable domain, rest sourced from reference TRBV2 and TRBJ2-6, is EPEVTQTPSHQVTQMGQEVILRCVPISNHLYFYWYRQILGQKVEFLVSFYNNEISEKSEIFDDQFSVERPDGSNFTLKIRSTKLEDSAMYFCASSVWRDPDPNSGANVLTFGAGSRLTVL.

The rearrangement links TRBV19 to TRBJ2-7, with 7 bases fitting TRBD1. Germline CDR1 and CDR2: LNHDA and SQIVND (reference sequence). The CDR3 is made up of 13 amino acids. V was pared by 1 base and J by 3 bases, with 0 bases of the junction left unmatched. This CDR3 is CASSIGQGYEQYF. For the CDR3, the DNA is TGTGCCAGTAGTATAGGACAGGGCTACGAGCAGTACTTC.

The gene calls are TRBV19 and TRBJ1-2; D is undetermined. Trimming stripped 2 bases from V and 6 bases from J, with 13 bases between. CDR1 and CDR2 from the germline V gene are LNHDA and SQIVND (reference sequence). This CDR3 is 14 amino acids long. CDR3 bases: TGTGCCAGTAGTATAAGCCCCGAAGCTGATGGCTACACCTTC. It is translated as CASSISPEADGYTF. Variable domain in full (rest from reference TRBV19 and TRBJ1-2): DGGITQSPKYLFRKEGQNVTLSCEQNLNHDAMYWYRQDPGQGLRLIYYSQIVNDFQKGDIAEGYSVSREKKESFPLTVTSAQKNPTAFYLCASSISPEADGYTFGSGTRLTVV.

The chain recombines TRBV18 with TRBJ1-5, with 10 positions matching TRBD1. CDR1 and CDR2 (germline): KGHSH, LQKENI. With V trimmed by 6 bases and J by 7 bases, 3 bases remained unmatched. This CDR3 has 13 amino acids. This CDR3 is CASSGQGDQPQHF. The CDR3 region has the DNA TGTGCCAGCTCCGGACAGGGGGACCAGCCCCAGCATTTT.

The chain employs TRBV19 and TRBJ2-7, with TRBD2 identical over 9 bases. This CDR3 comprises 18 residues. In germline, CDR1 is LNHDA, CDR2 SQIVND (reference sequence). With 3 bases clipped from V and 0 bases from J, the junction kept 12 bases outside the gene matches. The CDR3 coding sequence is TGTGCCAGTAGTATTGCGGGGGGGAGGTCCAAACCCTCCTACGAGCAGTACTTC. Protein: CASSIAGGRSKPSYEQYF.

The chain links TRBV7-3 to TRBJ2-3; 12 positions match TRBD2. The junction had 2 bases not matched to a gene; V was cut back by 4 bases and J by 0 bases. The CDR3 totals 16 residues. Per germline, CDR1 SGHTA and CDR2 FQGTGA. The DNA of the CDR3 is TGTGCCAGCAGCTCTCTAGCGGGGGGGAGCACAGATACGCAGTATTTT. Protein: CASSSLAGGSTDTQYF.

The rearrangement links TRBV2 to TRBJ1-3; D is possibly TRBD1 (5 bases). V dropped 5 bases and J dropped 0 bases, with 11 bases sitting between them. The CDR3 loop spans 15 amino acids. CDR1 and CDR2 (germline): SNHLY, FYNNEI. The CDR3 DNA reads TGTGCCAGCAGTCAGGGCATAACCTCTGGAAACACCATATATTTT. Translating it yields CASSQGITSGNTIYF.

There are a few counts of this clone. V usage is TRBV18 and J usage is TRBJ1-2, with TRBD1 as a possible D gene (5 bases). CDR1 and CDR2 (germline): KGHSH, LQKENI. The V and J ends lost 4 bases and 3 bases respectively, with 15 bases between them. This CDR3 is built from 15 residues. CDR3 sequence: CASSLTSDRDYGYTF. The CDR3, as DNA: TGTGCCAGCTCACTCACCTCCGACAGAGACTATGGCTACACCTTC.

The chain links TRBV5-4 to TRBJ2-2; D uncertain. The germline V and J ends were trimmed by 0 bases and 8 bases, with 5 bases remaining between them. Germline V gene data show CDR1 as SGHNT and CDR2 as YYREEE (reference sequence). This CDR3 comprises 12 residues. The CDR3 region is CASSLGSGELFF. DNA for the CDR3: TGTGCCAGCAGCTTGGGGAGTGGGGAGCTGTTTTTT. The entire variable domain, with the rest obtained from reference TRBV5-4 and TRBJ2-2, is as follows: ETGVTQSPTHLIKTRGQQVTLRCSSQSGHNTVSWYQQALGQGPQFIFQYYREEENGRGNFPPRFSGLQFPNYSSELNVNALELDDSALYLCASSLGSGELFFGEGSRLTVL.

The chain combines TRBV7-8 with TRBJ2-5, with TRBD1 matching 8 bases. The CDR3 sequence is 18 residues long. Germline CDR1 SGHVS, CDR2 FQNEAQ. Trimming removed 4 bases from V and 2 bases from J; junction bases left unmatched: 15. In DNA form, the CDR3 reads TGTGCCAGCAGCTACTCGGACAGGGTGGATCCGGTGCAAGAGACCCAGTACTTC. Translation: CASSYSDRVDPVQETQYF.

The chain carries TRBV11-2 and TRBJ2-7; no clear D gene. Trimming removed 0 bases at V and 1 base at J, with 10 bases between. The germline CDR1 and CDR2 sequences are SGHAT and FQNNGV. The CDR3 length is 15 residues. CDR3 sequence: CASSLDLSSSYEQYF. Written as DNA, the CDR3 is TGTGCCAGCAGCTTAGATCTGAGTAGTTCCTACGAGCAGTACTTC. Full variable domain (missing parts from reference TRBV11-2 and TRBJ2-7): EAGVAQSPRYKIIEKRQSVAFWCNPISGHATLYWYQQILGQGPKLLIQFQNNGVVDDSQLPKDRFSAERLKGVDSTLKIQPAKLEDSAVYLCASSLDLSSSYEQYFGPGTRLTVT.

This chain's CDR3 is CASSLFGGLNTEAFF. CDR3 DNA sequence: TGTGCCAGCAGTTTATTTGGAGGGCTGAACACTGAAGCTTTCTTT. The rearrangement links TRBV27 to TRBJ1-1; D is ambiguous. Between the trimmed V and J ends, which lost 1 base and 0 bases, there was a span of 9 bases. The V gene's germline CDR1 is MNHEY and CDR2 SMNVEV (reference sequence). This CDR3 is 15 amino acids long.

The V gene is TRBV9, the J gene TRBJ2-7; D may correspond to TRBD1 or TRBD2 (5 bases each). This CDR3 is built from 14 residues. Trimming stripped 0 bases from V and 7 bases from J, with 14 bases between. CDR1 and CDR2 from the germline V gene are SGDLS and YYNGEE. The CDR3 reads CASSVDGVWGEQYF. The CDR3 DNA reads TGTGCCAGCAGCGTAGATGGCGTGTGGGGGGAGCAGTACTTC.

The chain employs TRBV7-9 and TRBJ2-3, with D unresolved. Germline CDR1 and CDR2: SEHNR and FQNEAQ (reference sequence). There are 14 residues in the CDR3. V was pared by 0 bases and J by 6 bases, with 10 bases between. The CDR3 sequence: CASSLAMVSDTQYF. The CDR3 region has the DNA TGTGCCAGCAGCTTAGCGATGGTGTCGGATACGCAGTATTTT.

The chain has TRBV2 and TRBJ1-1; D perhaps matches TRBD1 (5 bases). Trimming removed 7 bases at V and 4 bases at J, with 16 bases between. CDR3 length equals 14 residues. Looked up from germline, CDR1 is SNHLY and CDR2 is FYNNEI. The CDR3 DNA follows: TGTGCCAGCAAGATCTGGGGGGAGGCCACTGAAGCTTTCTTT. Residues: CASKIWGEATEAFF.

This clone was picked up a small number of times. The gene calls are TRBV6-5 and TRBJ1-1, with D unresolved. The CDR3 has 13 residues. The germline gives CDR1 MNHEY, CDR2 SVGAGI. The ends were cut back, 2 bases at V and 4 bases at J, with 8 bases in the middle. CDR3 coding DNA: TGTGCCAGCAGTTACCGGGGTCCCACTGAAGCTTTCTTT. It yields the protein CASSYRGPTEAFF.

The chain joins TRBV9 to TRBJ2-3; D unclear. CDR1 and CDR2 (germline): SGDLS, YYNGEE. V lost 7 bases, J lost 0 bases, and 24 bases lay in between. The CDR3 totals 18 residues. The CDR3 nucleotides are TGTGCCAGCTCCCATCGGGTAGATACTGAAACTAGCACAGATACGCAGTATTTT. This encodes CASSHRVDTETSTDTQYF.

The chain links TRBV6-5 to TRBJ1-3; possible D gene TRBD1, 5 bases. CDR1 is MNHEY, CDR2 SVGAGI, per germline. This CDR3 has 14 amino acids. The V and J ends lost 0 bases and 6 bases respectively, with 9 bases between them. CDR3 residues: CASSYSIGENTIYF. The DNA of the CDR3 is TGTGCCAGCAGTTACTCGATAGGGGAAAACACCATATATTTT.

The V call is TRBV6-5, the J call TRBJ1-2, with 7 bases lining up with TRBD1. V lost 5 bases to trimming and J lost 2 bases; unmatched junction nucleotides: 2. The V gene's germline CDR1 is MNHEY and CDR2 SVGAGI. This CDR3 comprises 13 residues. This CDR3 is CASSTTGNYGYTF. CDR3 DNA: TGTGCCAGCAGTACGACAGGGAACTATGGCTACACCTTC.

The chain joins TRBV19 to TRBJ1-1; the D is unclear. The V and J ends lost 0 bases and 0 bases respectively, with 5 bases between them. CDR1 is LNHDA, CDR2 SQIVND, per germline (reference sequence). The CDR3 is made up of 14 amino acids. The CDR3 sequence: CASSIDFMNTEAFF. The CDR3 DNA reads TGTGCCAGTAGTATAGATTTCATGAACACTGAAGCTTTCTTT. The full variable domain, completed using reference TRBV19 and TRBJ1-1, is DGGITQSPKYLFRKEGQNVTLSCEQNLNHDAMYWYRQDPGQGLRLIYYSQIVNDFQKGDIAEGYSVSREKKESFPLTVTSAQKNPTAFYLCASSIDFMNTEAFFGQGTRLTVV.

CDR3 nucleotides: TGTGCCAGCAGCTCGCCCGCAGGTGAGCAGTACTTC. The encoded protein is CASSSPAGEQYF. This chain connects TRBV7-9 to TRBJ2-7; D unclear. This CDR3 has 12 residues. CDR1 and CDR2 (germline): SEHNR, FQNEAQ (reference sequence). V lost 4 bases and J lost 7, with 11 bases in between.

The genes are TRBV19 and TRBJ2-5; D unresolved. This CDR3 has 13 amino acids. The ends were cut back, 5 bases at V and 0 bases at J, with 7 bases in the middle. CDR1 is LNHDA, CDR2 SQIVND, per germline (reference sequence). In nucleotides, the CDR3 is TGTGCCAGTAGTGCCCTTTACCAAGAGACCCAGTACTTC. This translates into CASSALYQETQYF.

J is TRBJ2-3 and V is TRBV15; the D is unclear. Germline V lookup: CDR1 LNHNV, CDR2 YYDKDF (reference sequence). The V end lost 1 base, the J end lost 2 bases, and 10 bases lay between the germline ends. The CDR3 spans 15 residues. The CDR3 sequence is CATSRGGEFTDTQYF. As DNA, the CDR3 is TGTGCCACCAGCAGAGGTGGAGAGTTCACAGATACGCAGTATTTT.

The CDR3 DNA reads TGTGCCAGCAGCGACCGGGAATCCGGAGGAAACACCATATATTTT. Its translation: CASSDRESGGNTIYF. V gene TRBV7-9 combines with J gene TRBJ1-3; D call uncertain. The V end lost 5 bases, the J end lost 4 bases, and 15 bases lay between the germline ends. Germline V CDR1 and CDR2: SEHNR, FQNEAQ (reference sequence). The CDR3 is made up of 15 amino acids.

V usage is TRBV5-4 and J usage is TRBJ2-1, with D possibly TRBD2 on 7 matching bases. V was trimmed by 0 bases and J by 4 bases, leaving 20 bases between them. The CDR3 consists of 18 residues. Germline V CDR1 and CDR2: SGHNT, YYREEE (reference sequence). The CDR3 bases are TGTGCCAGCAGCTTGGAGTGGGGGGGGCCGGTAGAATACAATGAGCAGTTCTTC. Translating gives CASSLEWGGPVEYNEQFF.

This clone appeared once. The chain joins TRBV11-2 to TRBJ1-1; D gene uncertain. This CDR3 region has 14 residues. Germline V gene lookup returns CDR1 SGHAT and CDR2 FQNNGV. Trimming took 1 base from V and 8 from J, leaving 14 bases between them. CDR3 coding DNA: TGTGCCAGCAGCTTAGGGTTAGTTGTGGTGGAAGCTTTCTTT. It yields the protein CASSLGLVVVEAFF.

In nucleotides, the CDR3 is TGCGCCAGCAGCCCTGGACAGGCCGGGGGGGGCTACACCTTC. This codes for CASSPGQAGGGYTF. The rearrangement uses TRBV5-1 and TRBJ1-2; 7 nucleotides line up with TRBD1. The trim removed 4 bases at V and 8 bases at J, leaving 11 bases unmatched. The CDR3 length is 14 residues. The germline V gene has CDR1 SGHRS and CDR2 YFSETQ.